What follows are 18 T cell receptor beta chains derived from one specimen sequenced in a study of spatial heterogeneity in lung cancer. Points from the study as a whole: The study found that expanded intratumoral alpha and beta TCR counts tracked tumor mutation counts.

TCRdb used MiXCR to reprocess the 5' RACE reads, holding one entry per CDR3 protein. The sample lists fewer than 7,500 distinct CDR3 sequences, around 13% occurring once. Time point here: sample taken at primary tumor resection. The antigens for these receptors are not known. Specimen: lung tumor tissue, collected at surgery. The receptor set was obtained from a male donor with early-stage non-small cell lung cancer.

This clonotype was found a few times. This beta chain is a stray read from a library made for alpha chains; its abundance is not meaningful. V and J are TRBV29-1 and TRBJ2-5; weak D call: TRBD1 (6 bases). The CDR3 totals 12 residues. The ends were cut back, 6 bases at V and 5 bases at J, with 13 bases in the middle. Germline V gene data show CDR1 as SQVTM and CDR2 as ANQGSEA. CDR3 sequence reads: CSVGAFGETQYF. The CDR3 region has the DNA TGCAGCGTGGGGGCCTTTGGGGAGACCCAGTACTTC.

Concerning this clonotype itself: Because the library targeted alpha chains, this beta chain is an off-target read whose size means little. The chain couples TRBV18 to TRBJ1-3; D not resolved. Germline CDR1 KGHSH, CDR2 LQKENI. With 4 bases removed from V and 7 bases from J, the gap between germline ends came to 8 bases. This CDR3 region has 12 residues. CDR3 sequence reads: CASSLDENTIYF. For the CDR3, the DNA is TGTGCCAGCTCACTCGACGAGAACACCATATATTTT.

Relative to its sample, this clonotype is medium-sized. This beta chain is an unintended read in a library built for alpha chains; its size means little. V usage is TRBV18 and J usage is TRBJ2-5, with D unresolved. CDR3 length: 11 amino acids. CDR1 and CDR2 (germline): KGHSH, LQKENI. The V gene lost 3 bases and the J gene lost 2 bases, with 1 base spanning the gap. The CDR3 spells CASSPQETQYF. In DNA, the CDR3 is TGTGCCAGCTCACCGCAAGAGACCCAGTACTTC.

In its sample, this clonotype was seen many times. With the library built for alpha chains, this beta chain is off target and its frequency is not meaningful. The CDR3 loop reads CASSLGRGRGRSEAFF. The CDR3 nucleotides are TGTGCCAGCAGTTTAGGACGGGGCAGGGGGCGATCTGAAGCTTTCTTT. The chain has TRBV12-3 or TRBV12-4 and TRBJ1-1; TRBD1 aligns across 8 bases. The CDR3 spans 16 residues. The J segment lost 6 bases and the V segment lost 1 base, leaving 10 bases of the junction unmatched.

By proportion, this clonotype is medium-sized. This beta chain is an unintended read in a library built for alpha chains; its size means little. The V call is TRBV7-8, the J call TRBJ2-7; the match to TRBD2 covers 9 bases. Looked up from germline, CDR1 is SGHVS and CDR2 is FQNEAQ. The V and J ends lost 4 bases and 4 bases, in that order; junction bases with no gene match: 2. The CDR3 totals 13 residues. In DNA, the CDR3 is TGTGCCAGCAGCTATAGCGGGAGTTACGAGCAGTACTTC. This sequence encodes CASSYSGSYEQYF.

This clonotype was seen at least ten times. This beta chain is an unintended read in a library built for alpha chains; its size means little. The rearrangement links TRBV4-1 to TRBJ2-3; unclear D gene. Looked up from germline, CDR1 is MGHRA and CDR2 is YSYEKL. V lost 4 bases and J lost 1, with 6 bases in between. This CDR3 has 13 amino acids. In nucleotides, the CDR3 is TGCGCCAGCAGCCTAGAAGGCACAGATACGCAGTATTTT. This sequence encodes CASSLEGTDTQYF.

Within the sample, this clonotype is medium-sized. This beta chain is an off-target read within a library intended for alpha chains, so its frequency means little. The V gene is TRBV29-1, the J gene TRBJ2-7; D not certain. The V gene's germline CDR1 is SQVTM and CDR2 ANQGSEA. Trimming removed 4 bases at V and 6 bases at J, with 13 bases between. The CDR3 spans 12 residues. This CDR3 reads CSVAPGPSEQYF. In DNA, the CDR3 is TGCAGCGTTGCCCCCGGACCTAGCGAGCAGTACTTC.

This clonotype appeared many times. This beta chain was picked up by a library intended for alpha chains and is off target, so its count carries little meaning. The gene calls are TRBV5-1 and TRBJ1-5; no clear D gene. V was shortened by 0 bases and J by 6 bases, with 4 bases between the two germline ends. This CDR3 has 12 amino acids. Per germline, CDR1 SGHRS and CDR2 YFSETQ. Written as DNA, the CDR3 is TGCGCCAGCAGCTTGGACGGTCAGCCCCAGCATTTT. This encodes CASSLDGQPQHF.

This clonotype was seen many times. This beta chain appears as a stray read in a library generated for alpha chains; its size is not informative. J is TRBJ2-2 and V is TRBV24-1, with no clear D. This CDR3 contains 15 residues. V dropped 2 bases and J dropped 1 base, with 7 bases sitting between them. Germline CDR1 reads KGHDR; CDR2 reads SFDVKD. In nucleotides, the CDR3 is TGTGCCACCAGTGATTCAACATTGAACACCGGGGAGCTGTTTTTT. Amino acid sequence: CATSDSTLNTGELFF.

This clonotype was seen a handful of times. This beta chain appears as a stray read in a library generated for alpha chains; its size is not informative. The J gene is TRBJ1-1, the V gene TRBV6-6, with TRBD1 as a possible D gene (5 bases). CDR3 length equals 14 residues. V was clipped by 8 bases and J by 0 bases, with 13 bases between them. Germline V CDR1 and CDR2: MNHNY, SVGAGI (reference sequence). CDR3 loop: CASAREGLNTEAFF. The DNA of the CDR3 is TGTGCCAGCGCCCGGGAGGGGTTGAACACTGAAGCTTTCTTT.

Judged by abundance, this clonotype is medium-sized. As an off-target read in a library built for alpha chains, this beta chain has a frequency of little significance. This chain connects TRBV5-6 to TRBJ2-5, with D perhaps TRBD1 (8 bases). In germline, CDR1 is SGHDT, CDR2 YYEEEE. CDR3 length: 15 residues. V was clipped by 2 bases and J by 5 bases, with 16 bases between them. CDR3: CASSFTGQGGETQYF. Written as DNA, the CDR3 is TGTGCCAGCAGCTTCACCGGACAGGGAGGGGAGACCCAGTACTTC.

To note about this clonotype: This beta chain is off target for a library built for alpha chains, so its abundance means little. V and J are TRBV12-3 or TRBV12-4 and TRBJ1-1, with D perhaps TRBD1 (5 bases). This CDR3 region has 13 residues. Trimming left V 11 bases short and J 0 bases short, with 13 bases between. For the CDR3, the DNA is TGTGCCTCATCAGGGATAATGAACACTGAAGCTTTCTTT. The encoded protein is CASSGIMNTEAFF.

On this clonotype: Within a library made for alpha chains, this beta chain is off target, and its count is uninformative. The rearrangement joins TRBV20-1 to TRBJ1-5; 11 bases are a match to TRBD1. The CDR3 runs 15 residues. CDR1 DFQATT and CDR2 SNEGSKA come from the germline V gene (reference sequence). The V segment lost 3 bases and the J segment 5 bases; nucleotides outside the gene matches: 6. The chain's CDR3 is CSASTGTGGYQPQHF. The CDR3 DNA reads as TGCAGTGCTAGTACCGGGACAGGGGGATATCAGCCCCAGCATTTT.

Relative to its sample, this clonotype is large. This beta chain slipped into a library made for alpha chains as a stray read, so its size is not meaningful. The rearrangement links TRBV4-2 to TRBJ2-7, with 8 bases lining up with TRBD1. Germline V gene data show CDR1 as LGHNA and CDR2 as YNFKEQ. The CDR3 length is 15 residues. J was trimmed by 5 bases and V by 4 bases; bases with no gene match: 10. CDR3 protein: CASSLGTGAVDEQYF. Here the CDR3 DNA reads TGTGCCAGCAGCCTAGGGACAGGAGCGGTCGACGAGCAGTACTTC.

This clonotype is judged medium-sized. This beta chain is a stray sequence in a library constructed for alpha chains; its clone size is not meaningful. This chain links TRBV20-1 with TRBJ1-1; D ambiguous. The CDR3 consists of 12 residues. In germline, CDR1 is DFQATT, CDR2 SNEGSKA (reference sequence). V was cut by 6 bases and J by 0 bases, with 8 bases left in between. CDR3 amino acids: CSAPPVNTEAFF. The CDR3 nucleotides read TGCAGTGCACCCCCGGTGAACACTGAAGCTTTCTTT.

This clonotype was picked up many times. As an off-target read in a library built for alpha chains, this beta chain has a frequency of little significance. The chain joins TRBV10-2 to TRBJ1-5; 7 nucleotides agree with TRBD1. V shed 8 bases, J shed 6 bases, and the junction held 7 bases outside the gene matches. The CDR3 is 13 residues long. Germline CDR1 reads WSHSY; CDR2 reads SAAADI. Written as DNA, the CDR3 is TGCGCCAGCGAAGGGGGCGCAGGTCAGCCCCAGCATTTT. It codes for CASEGGAGQPQHF.

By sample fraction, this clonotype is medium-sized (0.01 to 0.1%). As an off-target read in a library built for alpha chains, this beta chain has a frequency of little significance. The CDR3 here is CASSPAGGWNTEAFF. Here the CDR3 DNA reads TGTGCCAGCAGCCCAGCGGGGGGCTGGAACACTGAAGCTTTCTTT. This chain links TRBV7-9 with TRBJ1-1, with D possibly TRBD1 on 6 matching bases. V lost 5 bases and J lost 1, with 14 bases in between. Germline CDR1 and CDR2: SEHNR and FQNEAQ (reference sequence). The CDR3 covers 15 residues.

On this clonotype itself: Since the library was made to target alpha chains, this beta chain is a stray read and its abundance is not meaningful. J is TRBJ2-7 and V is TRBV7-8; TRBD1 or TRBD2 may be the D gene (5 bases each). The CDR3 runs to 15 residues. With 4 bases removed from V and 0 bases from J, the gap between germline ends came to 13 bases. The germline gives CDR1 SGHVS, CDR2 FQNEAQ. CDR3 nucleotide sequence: TGTGCCAGCAGCTCAACGAGGGGCCCCTCCTACGAGCAGTACTTC. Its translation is CASSSTRGPSYEQYF.